The T cell receptor (beta chain) under discussion was sequenced for a study of cytomegalovirus exposure and HLA in healthy donors. The PCR used 60 Vbeta and 13 Jbeta primers. Clones were sequenced by immunoSEQ multiplex PCR, and TCRdb holds only the in-frame ones, with some missing. The sample data list fewer than 150,000 clones. J lost 7 bases, V lost 0 bases, and 0 bases had no gene match. The germline V gene has CDR1 SGHDT and CDR2 YYEEEE. There are 13 residues in the CDR3. This clonotype was sampled from a middle-aged man in good health and CMV-seronegative. Sequenced sample: PBMCs. The rearrangement joins TRBV5-6 to TRBJ1-4, with 7 bases identical to TRBD1. The CDR3 reads CASSLDRGEKLFF. CDR3 sequence (DNA): TGTGCCAGCAGCTTGGACAGGGGTGAAAAACTGTTTTTT.